Listed here are 29 T cell receptor beta chains from one sample, sequenced in a study of sequential checkpoint blockade in melanoma. The protocol was immunoSEQ multiplex PCR, while the TCRdb copy is restricted to in-frame clones and leaves out a portion. The repertoire consists of some 5,000 clones, with 15% to 20% occurring once and the leading ten covering about 9%. The treatment is: randomized to nivolumab then ipilimumab (arm A) or the reverse (arm B). Material: tumor tissue (inferred from file names), obtained from a patient given nivolumab and ipilimumab in sequence. These receptors all stem from a human donor with melanoma.

For the CDR3, the DNA is TGTGCCAGCAGGGCGAGGACAGGGACCCAGCCCCAGCATTTT. Its translation is CASRARTGTQPQHF. The gene calls are TRBV28 and TRBJ1-5, with 8 positions matching TRBD1. The germline gives CDR1 MDHEN, CDR2 SYDVKM. The V and J ends lost 6 bases and 7 bases, in that order; junction bases with no gene match: 8. The CDR3 has 14 residues.

This rearrangement joins TRBV6-8 to TRBJ2-5, with TRBD2 identical over 9 bases. Germline V gene data show CDR1 as MNHGY and CDR2 as SAAAGT. Unmatched junction bases numbered 5, after V lost 6 bases and J lost 0 bases. This CDR3 contains 15 residues. The CDR3 region is CASRVSGGYQETQYF. The CDR3 DNA reads TGTGCCAGCAGGGTGAGCGGGGGGTACCAAGAGACCCAGTACTTC.

This chain uses TRBV19 with TRBJ1-4; D is perhaps TRBD1 (5 bases). The CDR3 consists of 18 residues. CDR1 and CDR2 from the germline V gene are LNHDA and SQIVND (reference sequence). The ends were cut back, 2 bases at V and 0 bases at J, with 16 bases in the middle. Here the CDR3 reads CASSIYFGAASTNEKLFF. CDR3 DNA sequence: TGTGCCAGTAGTATATATTTCGGGGCAGCCTCAACTAATGAAAAACTGTTTTTT.

The V gene is TRBV28, the J gene TRBJ1-5, with a possible D match to TRBD1 (5 bases). CDR1 is MDHEN and CDR2 is SYDVKM in the germline V gene. Trimming cost V 6 bases and J 3 bases, with 15 bases left between them. The CDR3 sequence is 15 residues long. CDR3 DNA: TGTGCCAGCAGAATACGGGGGTCCTCCAATCAGCCCCAGCATTTT. This encodes CASRIRGSSNQPQHF. The full variable domain, in which reference TRBV28 and TRBJ1-5 provide the parts outside the CDR3, is DVKVTQSSRYLVKRTGEKVFLECVQDMDHENMFWYRQDPGLGLRLIYFSYDVKMKEKGDIPEGYSVSREKKERFSLILESASTNQTSMYLCASRIRGSSNQPQHFGDGTRLSIL.

The chain carries TRBV6-7 and TRBJ2-2; D is undetermined. TRBV6-7 is identified as an open reading frame with a role that is uncertain. V lost 7 bases, J lost 4 bases, and 10 bases lay in between. The CDR3 contains 13 residues. CDR3 in DNA: TGTGCCAGCATAGTTCTCGGCACCGGGGAGCTGTTTTTT. It translates to CASIVLGTGELFF.

This clone turned up a few times. The V and J genes are TRBV11-3 and TRBJ2-7; TRBD1 matches 8 bases. The CDR3 has 15 residues. J was trimmed by 3 bases and V by 2 bases; bases with no gene match: 6. CDR1 SGHNT and CDR2 YENEEA come from the germline V gene. CDR3 in DNA: TGTGCCAGCAGCTTATCAGGACAGGGAGGCTACGAGCAGTACTTC. Translated: CASSLSGQGGYEQYF. Full variable domain (outside the CDR3, taken from reference TRBV11-3 and TRBJ2-7): EAGVVQSPRYKIIEKKQPVAFWCNPISGHNTLYWYLQNLGQGPELLIRYENEEAVDDSQLPKDRFSAERLKGVDSTLKIQPAELGDSAVYLCASSLSGQGGYEQYFGPGTRLTVT.

The V and J genes are TRBV6-1 and TRBJ1-6; TRBD1 matches at 9 bases. V was pared by 1 base and J by 5 bases, with 0 bases of the junction left unmatched. The CDR3 extends over 15 amino acids. Germline CDR1 reads MNHNS; CDR2 reads SASEGT. CDR3 DNA sequence: TGTGCCAGCAGTGAAGGGACAGGGGATAATTCACCCCTCCACTTT. Translation: CASSEGTGDNSPLHF.

The V and J genes are TRBV10-2 and TRBJ1-2, with D possibly TRBD1 on 6 matching bases. CDR1 WSHSY and CDR2 SAAADI come from the germline V gene. The CDR3 length is 14 residues. V was shortened by 6 bases and J by 0 bases, with 11 bases between the two germline ends. The CDR3 here is CASSPGDTNYGYTF. CDR3 in DNA: TGCGCCAGCAGCCCAGGGGACACTAACTATGGCTACACCTTC.

This clone was picked up a small number of times. The chain links TRBV6-8 to TRBJ2-7, with D possibly TRBD1 on 6 matching bases. Per germline, CDR1 MNHGY and CDR2 SAAAGT. The CDR3 spans 14 residues. With 8 bases removed from V and 7 bases from J, the gap between germline ends came to 21 bases. The CDR3 nucleotides are TGTGCCAGCCTAAGGTTCCAGGGGTTCGGGGAGCAGTACTTC. Amino acids: CASLRFQGFGEQYF.

This clone has a handful of counts. CDR3 sequence reads: CASSLLSGAEDGYTF. CDR3 nucleotides: TGCGCCAGCAGCTTGCTTTCGGGCGCGGAGGACGGCTACACCTTC. J is TRBJ1-2 and V is TRBV5-1; no reliable D call. The CDR3 runs to 15 residues. Trimming cost V 1 base and J 8 bases, with 18 bases left between them. Per the germline V gene, CDR1 is SGHRS and CDR2 is YFSETQ. Using reference TRBV5-1 and TRBJ1-2 for the parts outside the CDR3, the full variable domain is KAGVTQTPRYLIKTRGQQVTLSCSPISGHRSVSWYQQTPGQGLQFLFEYFSETQRNKGNFPGRFSGRQFSNSRSEMNVSTLELGDSALYLCASSLLSGAEDGYTFGSGTRLTVV.

In this sample, this clone turned up many times. The V and J genes are TRBV4-1 and TRBJ1-5, with D maybe TRBD1 (6 bases). This CDR3 spans 15 amino acids. Germline V gives CDR1 MGHRA, CDR2 YSYEKL. V lost 3 bases to trimming and J lost 4 bases, with 13 bases between them. CDR3 coding DNA: TGCGCCAGCAGCCAGGATACAGGGAGGAATCAGCCCCAGCATTTT. Its protein is CASSQDTGRNQPQHF.

The gene calls are TRBV18 and TRBJ2-5, with D unresolved. There are 14 residues in the CDR3. Germline V gives CDR1 KGHSH, CDR2 LQKENI. The ends were cut back, 3 bases at V and 4 bases at J, with 12 bases in the middle. The CDR3, as DNA: TGTGCCAGCTCACCCCGAGAGTTGGGAGAGACCCAGTACTTC. Its translation is CASSPRELGETQYF.

This clone turned up a few times. V and J are TRBV25-1 and TRBJ1-5, with D possibly TRBD1 on 6 matching bases. The CDR3 loop spans 13 amino acids. From germline, CDR1 is MGHDK and CDR2 SYGVNS. V lost 6 bases to trimming and J lost 7 bases, with 13 bases between them. The CDR3 coding sequence is TGTGCCAGCAGGGGGGGCAATATGCAGCCCCAGCATTTT. Encoded protein: CASRGGNMQPQHF.

This chain links TRBV6-8 with TRBJ1-5; D may be TRBD1 (5 bases). CDR3 length: 14 amino acids. With 5 bases removed from V and 7 bases from J, the gap between germline ends came to 15 bases. Per the germline V gene, CDR1 is MNHGY and CDR2 is SAAAGT. This CDR3 is CASSGQGSRQPQHF. DNA for the CDR3: TGTGCCAGCAGTGGTCAGGGTTCGCGCCAGCCCCAGCATTTT.

This clone is medium-sized (0.01 to 0.1%). This chain connects TRBV11-3 to TRBJ1-4; 9 nucleotides align to TRBD1. Germline V gene data show CDR1 as SGHNT and CDR2 as YENEEA. V shed 5 bases and J 5 bases; nucleotides not matched to a gene: 3. This CDR3 has 14 amino acids. In DNA form, the CDR3 reads TGTGCCAGCAGCCCCGACAGGGGGAATGAAAAACTGTTTTTT. As protein: CASSPDRGNEKLFF.

The CDR3 DNA is TGTGCCAGCAGAGACCCAGACCGGGACCGAGGCGAGACCCAGTACTTC. This sequence encodes CASRDPDRDRGETQYF. The chain employs TRBV6-8 and TRBJ2-5; D is possibly TRBD1 or TRBD2 (5 bases each). Germline V gene data show CDR1 as MNHGY and CDR2 as SAAAGT. The CDR3 length is 16 residues. V lost 6 bases to trimming and J lost 5 bases, with 22 bases between them.

This clone was seen more than once but under ten times. This chain joins TRBV7-1 and TRBJ2-1; D could derive from TRBD1 or TRBD2 (6 bases each). TRBV7-1 is reported as an ORF; its role is uncertain. V was trimmed by 6 bases and J by 6 bases, leaving 12 bases between them. There are 13 residues in the CDR3. CDR3 region: CASSRGTTNEQFF. The DNA for the CDR3 is TGTGCCAGCAGTCGCGGGACAACCAATGAGCAGTTCTTC.

In this sample, this clone turned up many times. The rearrangement joins TRBV9 to TRBJ2-5; TRBD1 or TRBD2 may be the D gene (5 bases each). V lost 3 bases, J lost 4 bases, and 13 bases lay in between. Germline V gives CDR1 SGDLS, CDR2 YYNGEE. This CDR3 is built from 14 residues. The CDR3 DNA reads as TGTGCCAGCAGCGAAAGCTGGGGGTCAGAGACCCAGTACTTC. Translated, it gives CASSESWGSETQYF.

The chain couples TRBV19 to TRBJ2-7; no clear D. V was cut by 1 base and J by 6 bases, with 10 bases left in between. Looked up from germline, CDR1 is LNHDA and CDR2 is SQIVND (reference sequence). The CDR3 covers 13 residues. DNA of the CDR3: TGTGCCAGTAGTATAGGGGGTCAAGGCGAGCAGTACTTC. Translation gives CASSIGGQGEQYF.

This clone was seen only a few times. The V gene is TRBV6-8, the J gene TRBJ2-7; 8 bases match TRBD2. Germline CDR1 and CDR2: MNHGY and SAAAGT. V gave up 7 bases and J gave up 7 bases; unmatched junction bases: 9. The CDR3 is made up of 13 amino acids. The CDR3 loop reads CASTPGGSREQYF. As DNA, the CDR3 is TGTGCCAGCACCCCGGGGGGGAGCAGAGAGCAGTACTTC.

The chain couples TRBV28 to TRBJ1-5; D unresolved. With 7 bases removed from V and 6 bases from J, the gap between germline ends came to 19 bases. Germline V gene data show CDR1 as MDHEN and CDR2 as SYDVKM. The length of the CDR3 is 15 residues. The CDR3 DNA sequence: TGTGCCAGCACCCTTGTGCGGATAGAGCCTCAGCCCCAGCATTTT. Encoded protein: CASTLVRIEPQPQHF.

This chain joins TRBV25-1 and TRBJ2-7; D remains unclear. Looked up from germline, CDR1 is MGHDK and CDR2 is SYGVNS. The CDR3 has 14 residues. V lost 1 base, J lost 3 bases, and 10 bases lay in between. In DNA, the CDR3 is TGTGCCAGCAGTGAATTGGGTAGCATCTACGAGCAGTACTTC. Residues: CASSELGSIYEQYF.

This rearrangement joins TRBV11-3 to TRBJ1-3; D is uncertain. The CDR3 is 17 amino acids. Trimming pared 0 bases from V and 3 bases from J, leaving 15 bases between. CDR1 is SGHNT and CDR2 is YENEEA in the germline V gene. The DNA for the CDR3 is TGTGCCAGCAGCTTAGAATTCGGGGTAGGAATTGGAAACACCATATATTTT. Its protein is CASSLEFGVGIGNTIYF. Full variable domain (rest looked up from reference TRBV11-3 and TRBJ1-3): EAGVVQSPRYKIIEKKQPVAFWCNPISGHNTLYWYLQNLGQGPELLIRYENEEAVDDSQLPKDRFSAERLKGVDSTLKIQPAELGDSAVYLCASSLEFGVGIGNTIYFGEGSWLTVV.

This clone was seen a few times. This rearrangement joins TRBV6-8 to TRBJ1-1; TRBD1 might be the D (5 bases). The CDR3 sequence is 14 residues long. Germline values: CDR1 MNHGY, CDR2 SAAAGT. Trimming took 0 bases from V and 4 from J, leaving 9 bases between them. The CDR3 DNA reads TGTGCCAGCAGTTACTCCAGGGCCGGCACTGAAGCTTTCTTT. Translation gives CASSYSRAGTEAFF.

This clone was counted a few times. The chain couples TRBV9 to TRBJ2-2; D is possibly TRBD2 (5 bases). Germline V CDR1 and CDR2: SGDLS, YYNGEE. V was shortened by 3 bases and J by 3 bases, with 18 bases between the two germline ends. The CDR3 totals 17 residues. The DNA of the CDR3 is TGTGCCAGCAGCGCTGTGCCGGGAAAGGCGCACACCGGGGAGCTGTTTTTT. Its protein product is CASSAVPGKAHTGELFF.

The chain links TRBV28 to TRBJ2-7, with 7 bases identical to TRBD1. Germline CDR1 and CDR2: MDHEN and SYDVKM. The V gene end was trimmed by 5 bases and the J gene end by 7 bases; junction bases not matched to a gene: 5. The CDR3 covers 12 residues. The CDR3 sequence is CASSQGGGEQYF. Written as DNA, the CDR3 is TGTGCCAGCAGTCAAGGGGGCGGTGAGCAGTACTTC. The full variable domain, in which reference TRBV28 and TRBJ2-7 provide the parts outside the CDR3, is DVKVTQSSRYLVKRTGEKVFLECVQDMDHENMFWYRQDPGLGLRLIYFSYDVKMKEKGDIPEGYSVSREKKERFSLILESASTNQTSMYLCASSQGGGEQYFGPGTRLTVT.

In this sample, this clone turned up a few times. J is TRBJ2-2 and V is TRBV7-1, with 7 nucleotides matching TRBD1. TRBV7-1 is an ORF; its function is uncertain. CDR3 length equals 13 residues. The ends lost 6 bases at V and 6 bases at J; junction bases unmatched: 4. CDR3 DNA: TGTGCCAGCAGTTCTACAGGGGCCGGGGAGCTGTTTTTT. Translated: CASSSTGAGELFF.

This clone is a singleton in its sample. V gene TRBV5-1 combines with J gene TRBJ1-2; D gene uncertain. The V gene's germline CDR1 is SGHRS and CDR2 YFSETQ. Deletions cut 4 bases from V and 4 bases from J, with 14 bases between. The CDR3 is made up of 14 amino acids. In DNA form, the CDR3 reads TGCGCCAGCAGCCCATGGACGGTGTTCTATGGCTACACCTTC. It translates to CASSPWTVFYGYTF.

Only a few counts were recorded for this clone. V usage is TRBV7-4 and J usage is TRBJ2-5; the D is unclear. The germline CDR1 and CDR2 sequences are SGHVT and SQSDAQ. V was pared by 1 base and J by 5 bases, with 8 bases between. This CDR3 is 13 amino acids long. CDR3 DNA sequence: TGTGCCAGCAGCTTAGGGGTTCGGGAGACCCAGTACTTC. It encodes CASSLGVRETQYF.